This T cell receptor (beta chain) was identified during a study of blood T cell repertoires in COVID-19. V shed 5 bases, J shed 7 bases, and the junction held 10 bases outside the gene matches. Germline values: CDR1 SGHAT, CDR2 FQDESV (reference sequence). CDR3 length: 14 amino acids. Repertoires were generated with immunoSEQ multiplex PCR, while TCRdb's copy carries only in-frame clones and drops some. The sample has around 430,000 clones, about 86% seen once. The chain couples TRBV11-1 to TRBJ2-5; 7 nucleotides agree with TRBD1. This clonotype originated in a woman aged 45-65 years who had recovered from COVID-19. The sequenced sample was PBMCs or T cells enriched from blood (not recorded which). The chain's CDR3 is CASSTGQSRGTQYF. In nucleotides, the CDR3 is TGTGCCAGCAGCACGGGACAGTCCCGGGGGACCCAGTACTTC. The full variable domain, its missing parts supplied by reference TRBV11-1 and TRBJ2-5, is EAEVAQSPRYKITEKSQAVAFWCDPISGHATLYWYRQILGQGPELLVQFQDESVVDDSQLPKDRFSAERLKGVDSTLKIQPAELGDSAMYLCASSTGQSRGTQYFGPGTRLLVL.